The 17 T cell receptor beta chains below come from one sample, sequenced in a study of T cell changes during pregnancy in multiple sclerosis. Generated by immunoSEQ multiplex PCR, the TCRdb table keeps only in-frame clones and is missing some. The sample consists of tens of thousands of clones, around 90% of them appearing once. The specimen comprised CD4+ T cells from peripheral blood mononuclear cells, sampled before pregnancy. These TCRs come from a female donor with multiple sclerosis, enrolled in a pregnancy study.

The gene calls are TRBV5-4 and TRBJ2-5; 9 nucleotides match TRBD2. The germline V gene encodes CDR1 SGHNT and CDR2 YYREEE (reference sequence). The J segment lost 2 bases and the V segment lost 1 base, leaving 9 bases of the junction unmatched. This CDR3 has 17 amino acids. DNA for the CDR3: TGTGCCAGCAGCTTGTTATCAGCGGGGGGCCGGCAAGAGACCCAGTACTTC. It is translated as CASSLLSAGGRQETQYF.

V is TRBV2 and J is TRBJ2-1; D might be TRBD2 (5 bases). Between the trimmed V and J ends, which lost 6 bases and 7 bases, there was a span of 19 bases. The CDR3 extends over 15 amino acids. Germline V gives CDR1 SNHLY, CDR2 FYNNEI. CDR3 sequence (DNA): TGTGCCAGCAGCACAGTCTTCCGAGGGCGGAATGAGCAGTTCTTC. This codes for CASSTVFRGRNEQFF.

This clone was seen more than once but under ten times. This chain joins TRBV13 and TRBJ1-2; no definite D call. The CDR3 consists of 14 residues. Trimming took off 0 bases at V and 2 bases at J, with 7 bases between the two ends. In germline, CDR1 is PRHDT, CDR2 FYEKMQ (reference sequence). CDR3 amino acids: CASSLGGFNYGYTF. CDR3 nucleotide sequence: TGTGCCAGCAGCTTAGGCGGGTTCAACTATGGCTACACCTTC.

The chain's CDR3 is CATSRTDQPQHF. The CDR3 nucleotides read TGTGCCACCAGCAGAACAGACCAGCCCCAGCATTTT. V usage is TRBV15 and J usage is TRBJ1-5; D call uncertain. The CDR3 covers 12 residues. The V end was cut by 2 bases, the J end by 7 bases, with 6 bases between. From germline, CDR1 is LNHNV and CDR2 YYDKDF (reference sequence).

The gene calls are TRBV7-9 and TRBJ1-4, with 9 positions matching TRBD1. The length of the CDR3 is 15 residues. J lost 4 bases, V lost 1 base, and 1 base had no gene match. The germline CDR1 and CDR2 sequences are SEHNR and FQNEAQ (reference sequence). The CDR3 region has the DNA TGTGCCAGCAGCTTAGGGGACAGGGTTAATGAAAAACTGTTTTTT. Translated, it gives CASSLGDRVNEKLFF.

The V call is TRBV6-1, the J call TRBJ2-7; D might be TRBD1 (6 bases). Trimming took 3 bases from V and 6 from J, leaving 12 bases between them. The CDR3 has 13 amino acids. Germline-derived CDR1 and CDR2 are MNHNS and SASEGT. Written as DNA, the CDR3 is TGTGCCAGCAGTGAGTCAGGGGTCCCCGAGCAGTACTTC. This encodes CASSESGVPEQYF.

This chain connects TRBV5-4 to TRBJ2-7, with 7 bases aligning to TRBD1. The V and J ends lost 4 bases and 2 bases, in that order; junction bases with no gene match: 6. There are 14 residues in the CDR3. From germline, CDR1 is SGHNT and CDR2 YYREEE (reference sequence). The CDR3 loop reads CASSPAGQAYEQYF. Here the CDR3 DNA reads TGTGCCAGCAGCCCCGCCGGACAGGCCTACGAGCAGTACTTC.

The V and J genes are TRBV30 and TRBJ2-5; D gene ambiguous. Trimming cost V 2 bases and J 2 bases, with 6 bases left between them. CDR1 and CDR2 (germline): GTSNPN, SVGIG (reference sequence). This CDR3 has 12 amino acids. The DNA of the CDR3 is TGTGCCTGGAGTTTCTCTCAAGAGACCCAGTACTTC. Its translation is CAWSFSQETQYF.

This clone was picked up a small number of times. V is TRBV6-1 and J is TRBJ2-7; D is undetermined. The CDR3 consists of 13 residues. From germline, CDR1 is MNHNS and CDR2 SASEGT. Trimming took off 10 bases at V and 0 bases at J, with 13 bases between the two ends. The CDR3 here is CAIGLEYSYEQYF. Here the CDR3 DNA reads TGTGCCATTGGTTTAGAATACTCCTACGAGCAGTACTTC.

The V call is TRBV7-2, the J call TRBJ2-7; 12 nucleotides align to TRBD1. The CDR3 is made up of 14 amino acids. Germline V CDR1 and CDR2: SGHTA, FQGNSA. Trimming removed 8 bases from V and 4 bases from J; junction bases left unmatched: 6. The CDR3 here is CASQGTGGVYEQYF. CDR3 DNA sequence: TGTGCCAGCCAAGGGACAGGGGGCGTTTACGAGCAGTACTTC.

CDR3 in DNA: TGCAGCGTTTGTGTCGCGGGACTAGCGGGAAAGTTTGATTACAATGAGCAGTTCTTC. Its protein is CSVCVAGLAGKFDYNEQFF. The chain has TRBV29-1 and TRBJ2-1; 13 bases match TRBD2. In germline, CDR1 is SQVTM, CDR2 ANQGSEA. The CDR3 is 19 amino acids. With V trimmed by 5 bases and J by 4 bases, 17 bases remained unmatched.

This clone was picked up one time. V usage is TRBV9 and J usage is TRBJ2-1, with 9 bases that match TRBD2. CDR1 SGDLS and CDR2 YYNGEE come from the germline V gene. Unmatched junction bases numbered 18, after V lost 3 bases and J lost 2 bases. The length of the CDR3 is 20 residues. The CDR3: CASSEPTDAGGPGPYNEQFF. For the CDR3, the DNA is TGTGCCAGCAGCGAGCCCACGGACGCGGGAGGGCCTGGGCCCTACAATGAGCAGTTCTTC.

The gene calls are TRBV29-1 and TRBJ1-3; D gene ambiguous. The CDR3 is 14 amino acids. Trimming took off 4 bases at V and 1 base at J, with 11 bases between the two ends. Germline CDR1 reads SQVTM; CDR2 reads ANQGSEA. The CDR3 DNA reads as TGCAGCGTTGTTGGGAGGCTATCTGGAAACACCATATATTTT. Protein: CSVVGRLSGNTIYF.

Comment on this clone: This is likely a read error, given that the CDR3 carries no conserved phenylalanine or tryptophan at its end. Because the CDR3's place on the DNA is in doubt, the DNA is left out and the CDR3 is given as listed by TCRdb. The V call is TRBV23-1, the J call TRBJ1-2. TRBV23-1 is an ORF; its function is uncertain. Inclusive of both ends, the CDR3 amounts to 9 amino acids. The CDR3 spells CASLPGVLG.

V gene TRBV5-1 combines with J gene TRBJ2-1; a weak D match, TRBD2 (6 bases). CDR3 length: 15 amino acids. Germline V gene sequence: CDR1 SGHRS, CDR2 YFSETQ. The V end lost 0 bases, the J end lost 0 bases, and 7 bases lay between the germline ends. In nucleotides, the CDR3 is TGCGCCAGCAGCTTGGTAGCGGTCTCCTACAATGAGCAGTTCTTC. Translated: CASSLVAVSYNEQFF.

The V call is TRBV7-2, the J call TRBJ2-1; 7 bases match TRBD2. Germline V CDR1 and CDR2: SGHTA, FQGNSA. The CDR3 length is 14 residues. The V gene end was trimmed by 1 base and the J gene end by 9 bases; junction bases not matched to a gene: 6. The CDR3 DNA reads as TGTGCCAGCAGCTTAGTAGGCGGGAGAACTGAGCAGTTCTTC. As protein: CASSLVGGRTEQFF.

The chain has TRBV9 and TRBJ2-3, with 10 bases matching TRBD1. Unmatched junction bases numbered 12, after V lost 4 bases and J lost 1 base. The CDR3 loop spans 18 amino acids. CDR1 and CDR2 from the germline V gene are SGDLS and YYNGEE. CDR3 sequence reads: CASSSNPLDRGGTDTQYF. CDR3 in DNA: TGTGCCAGCAGCTCGAACCCTCTGGACAGGGGGGGCACAGATACGCAGTATTTT. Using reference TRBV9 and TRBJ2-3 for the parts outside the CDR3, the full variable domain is DSGVTQTPKHLITATGQRVTLRCSPRSGDLSVYWYQQSLDQGLQFLIQYYNGEERAKGNILERFSAQQFPDLHSELNLSSLELGDSALYFCASSSNPLDRGGTDTQYFGPGTRLTVL.